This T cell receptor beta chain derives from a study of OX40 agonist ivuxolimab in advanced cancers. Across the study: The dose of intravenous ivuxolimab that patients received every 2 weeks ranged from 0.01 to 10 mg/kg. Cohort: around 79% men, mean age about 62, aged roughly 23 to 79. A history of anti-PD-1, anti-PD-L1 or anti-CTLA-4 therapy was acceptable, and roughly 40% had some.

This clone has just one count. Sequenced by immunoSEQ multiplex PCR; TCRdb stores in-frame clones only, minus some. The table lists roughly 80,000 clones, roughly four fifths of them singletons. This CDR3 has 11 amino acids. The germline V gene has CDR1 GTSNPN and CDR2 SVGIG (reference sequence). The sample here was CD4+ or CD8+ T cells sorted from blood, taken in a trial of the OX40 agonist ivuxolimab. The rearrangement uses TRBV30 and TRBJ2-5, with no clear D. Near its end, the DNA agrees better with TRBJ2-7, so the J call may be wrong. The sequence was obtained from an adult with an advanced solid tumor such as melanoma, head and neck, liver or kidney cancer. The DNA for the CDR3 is TGTGCCTGGAGCCCCCGCTACGAGCAGTACTTC. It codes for CAWSPRYEQYF.